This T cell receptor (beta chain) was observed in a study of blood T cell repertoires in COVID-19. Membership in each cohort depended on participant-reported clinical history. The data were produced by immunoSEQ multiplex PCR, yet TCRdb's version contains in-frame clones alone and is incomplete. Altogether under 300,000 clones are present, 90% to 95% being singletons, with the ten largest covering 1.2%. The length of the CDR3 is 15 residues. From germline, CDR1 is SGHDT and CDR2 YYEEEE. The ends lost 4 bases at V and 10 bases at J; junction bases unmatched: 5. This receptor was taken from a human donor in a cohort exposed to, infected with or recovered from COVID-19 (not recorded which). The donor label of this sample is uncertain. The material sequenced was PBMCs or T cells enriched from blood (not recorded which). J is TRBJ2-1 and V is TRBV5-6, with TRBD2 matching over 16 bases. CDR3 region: CASSAGLAGGLEQFF. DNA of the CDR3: TGTGCCAGCAGCGCGGGACTAGCGGGGGGGCTGGAGCAGTTCTTC. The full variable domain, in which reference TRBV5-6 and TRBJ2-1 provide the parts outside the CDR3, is DAGVTQSPTHLIKTRGQQVTLRCSPKSGHDTVSWYQQALGQGPQFIFQYYEEEERQRGNFPDRFSGHQFPNYSSELNVNALLLGDSALYLCASSAGLAGGLEQFFGPGTRLTVL.